A single T cell receptor beta chain is shown here with its context. Its cognate antigen is unknown. This entry is derived from a study of cytomegalovirus exposure and HLA in healthy donors. Study outcomes and limitations: In the 120 validation repertoires, around 95% of cluster scores exceeded 0, per a later analysis. A classifier reportedly called cytomegalovirus status with high sensitivity and specificity.

The V gene's germline CDR1 is MNHEY and CDR2 SMNVEV (reference sequence). This CDR3 is built from 14 residues. J was trimmed by 1 base and V by 5 bases; bases with no gene match: 3. The data were produced by immunoSEQ multiplex PCR, yet TCRdb's version contains in-frame clones alone and is incomplete. The repertoire holds approximately 270,000 clones, approximately 86% seen once, with less than 1.2% in the top ten. This TCR derives from a young woman in good health and CMV-seronegative. The V call is TRBV27, the J call TRBJ1-1; 8 bases are a match to TRBD1. Sequences were obtained from PBMCs. CDR3 sequence (DNA): TGTGCCAGCAGTCCGGGACAGGCGAACACTGAAGCTTTCTTT. Its translation is CASSPGQANTEAFF.